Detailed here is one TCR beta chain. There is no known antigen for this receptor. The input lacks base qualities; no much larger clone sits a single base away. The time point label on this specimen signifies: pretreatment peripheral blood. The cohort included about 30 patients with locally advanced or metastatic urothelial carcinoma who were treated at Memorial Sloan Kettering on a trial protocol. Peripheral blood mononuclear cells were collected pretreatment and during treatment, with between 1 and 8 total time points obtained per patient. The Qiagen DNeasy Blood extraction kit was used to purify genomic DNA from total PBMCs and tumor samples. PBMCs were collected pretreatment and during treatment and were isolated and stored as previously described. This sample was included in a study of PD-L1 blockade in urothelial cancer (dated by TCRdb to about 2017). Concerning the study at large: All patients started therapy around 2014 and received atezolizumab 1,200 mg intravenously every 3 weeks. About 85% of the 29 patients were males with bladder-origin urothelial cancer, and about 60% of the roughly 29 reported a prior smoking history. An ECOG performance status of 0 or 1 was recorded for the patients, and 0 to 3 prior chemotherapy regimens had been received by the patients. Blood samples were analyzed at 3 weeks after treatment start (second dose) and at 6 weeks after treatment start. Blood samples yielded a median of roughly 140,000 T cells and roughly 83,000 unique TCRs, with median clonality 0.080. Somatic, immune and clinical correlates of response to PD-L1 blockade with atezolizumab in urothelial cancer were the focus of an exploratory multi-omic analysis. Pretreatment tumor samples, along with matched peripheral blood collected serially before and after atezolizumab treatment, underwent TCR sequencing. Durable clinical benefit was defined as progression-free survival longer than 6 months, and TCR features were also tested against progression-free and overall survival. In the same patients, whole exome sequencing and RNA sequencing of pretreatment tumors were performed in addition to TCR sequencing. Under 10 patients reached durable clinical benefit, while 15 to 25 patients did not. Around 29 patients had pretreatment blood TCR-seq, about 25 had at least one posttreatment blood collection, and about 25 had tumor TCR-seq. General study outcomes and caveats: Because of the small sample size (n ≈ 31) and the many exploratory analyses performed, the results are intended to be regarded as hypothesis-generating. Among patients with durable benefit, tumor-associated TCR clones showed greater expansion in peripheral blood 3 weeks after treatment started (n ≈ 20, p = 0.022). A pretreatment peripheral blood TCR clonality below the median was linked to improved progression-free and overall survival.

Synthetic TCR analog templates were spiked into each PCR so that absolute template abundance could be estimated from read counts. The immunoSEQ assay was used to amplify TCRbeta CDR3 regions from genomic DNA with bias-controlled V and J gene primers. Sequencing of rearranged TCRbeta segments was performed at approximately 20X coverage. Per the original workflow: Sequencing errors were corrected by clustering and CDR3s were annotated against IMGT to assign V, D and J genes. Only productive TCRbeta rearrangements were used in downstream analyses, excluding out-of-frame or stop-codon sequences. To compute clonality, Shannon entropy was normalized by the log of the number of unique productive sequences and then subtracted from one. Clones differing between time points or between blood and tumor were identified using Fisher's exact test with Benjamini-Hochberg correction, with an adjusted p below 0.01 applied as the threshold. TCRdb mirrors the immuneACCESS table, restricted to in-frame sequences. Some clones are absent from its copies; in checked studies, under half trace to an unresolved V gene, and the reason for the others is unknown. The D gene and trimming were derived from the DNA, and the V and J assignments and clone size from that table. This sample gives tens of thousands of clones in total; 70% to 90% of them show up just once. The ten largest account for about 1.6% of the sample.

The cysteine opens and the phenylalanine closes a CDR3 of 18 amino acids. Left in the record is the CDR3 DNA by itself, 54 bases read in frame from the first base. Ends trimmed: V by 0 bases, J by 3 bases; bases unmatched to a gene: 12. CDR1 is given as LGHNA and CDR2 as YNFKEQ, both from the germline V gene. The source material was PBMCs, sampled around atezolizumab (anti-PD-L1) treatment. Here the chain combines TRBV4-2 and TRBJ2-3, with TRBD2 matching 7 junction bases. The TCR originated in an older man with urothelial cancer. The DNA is TGTGCCAGCAGCCAAGAGAGCGGGGCCTCAAGGAGGACAGATACGCAGTATTTT. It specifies CASSQESGASRRTDTQYF.